This T cell receptor beta chain was identified in a study of blood T cell repertoires in COVID-19. Study-level information: Sample material is recorded as cDNA or gDNA derived from T cells, B-cell-depleted T cells, or PBMCs.

This clone was seen once. Original methodology: Nucleated cell counts were estimated from reference gene primer amplification. Assay used: immunoSEQ multiplex PCR; TCRdb lists only in-frame clones, some missing. D and trimming were read from the DNA, whereas the V and J calls and clone size are those reported in that table. The sample holds approximately 120,000 clones, 81% seen once. Deletions cut 4 bases from V and 0 bases from J, with 13 bases between. The CDR3 runs 15 residues. Germline-derived CDR1 and CDR2 are GTSNPN and SVGIG (reference sequence). Material for sequencing was peripheral blood. The origin of this receptor is a man aged 25 to 45 with COVID-19, enrolled during active disease. The V and J genes are TRBV30 and TRBJ2-4; tentatively, D is TRBD2 (7 bases). The CDR3 loop is CAWTYGGLAKNIQYF. CDR3 bases: TGTGCCTGGACTTACGGGGGGCTAGCCAAAAACATTCAGTACTTC.